Presented here are 7 T cell receptor beta chains from one specimen sequenced in a study of shared clonotypes between healthy human individuals. Assay used: immunoSEQ multiplex PCR; TCRdb lists only in-frame clones, some missing. The sample comprises about 2.1 million clones, more than 85% of which are singletons, and around 1.7% rests with the top ten. CD8 cells regarded as naive lacked CD45RO, were positively chosen for CCR7, and omitted terminally differentiated effector memory CD45RA+ cells. The sample taken for sequencing was naive CD8+ T cells from PBMCs. These TCRs come from a man between 18 and 29 years old in good health. Some clones in this sample may be carry-over from other donors' samples.

DNA for the CDR3: TGTGCCAGCAGTGTCTCTAGCCCATATCCAGATACGCAGTATTTT. This translates into CASSVSSPYPDTQYF. This chain uses TRBV6-1 with TRBJ2-3, with a weak D call TRBD2 (5 bases). The CDR3 has 15 residues. Germline CDR1 reads MNHNS; CDR2 reads SASEGT. V was trimmed by 4 bases and J by 4 bases, leaving 15 bases between them.

The chain has TRBV27 and TRBJ2-3; tentatively, D is TRBD2 (6 bases). The length of the CDR3 is 15 residues. Germline V gene data show CDR1 as MNHEY and CDR2 as SMNVEV (reference sequence). Deletions cut 2 bases from V and 6 bases from J, with 15 bases between. This CDR3 is CASSLIGEEADTQYF. In nucleotides, the CDR3 is TGTGCCAGCAGTTTAATTGGGGAGGAGGCGGATACGCAGTATTTT.

The chain carries TRBV5-8 and TRBJ1-5; D is ambiguous. Per germline, CDR1 SGHTS and CDR2 YDEGEE. The CDR3 is made up of 15 amino acids. V dropped 0 bases and J dropped 4 bases, with 11 bases sitting between them. CDR3 sequence (DNA): TGTGCCAGCAGCTTGGACCGGGGTGTAAATCAGCCCCAGCATTTT. Protein product: CASSLDRGVNQPQHF.

This sequence joins TRBV10-3 and TRBJ1-5; a weak D match, TRBD1 (5 bases). Germline loops: CDR1 ENHRY, CDR2 SYGVKD. This CDR3 has 16 amino acids. The V and J ends lost 3 bases and 1 base respectively, with 13 bases between them. Here the CDR3 DNA reads TGTGCCATCAGTGATGGCGGGTGGGGGAGCAATCAGCCCCAGCATTTT. This encodes CAISDGGWGSNQPQHF.

This clone was observed a few times. V and J are TRBV27 and TRBJ1-4; D gene uncertain. The CDR3 contains 14 residues. CDR1 is MNHEY and CDR2 is SMNVEV in the germline V gene (reference sequence). Trimming left V 3 bases short and J 3 bases short, with 8 bases between. CDR3 in amino acids: CASSFVGANEKLFF. In DNA, the CDR3 is TGTGCCAGCAGTTTCGTGGGAGCTAATGAAAAACTGTTTTTT.

The chain recombines TRBV10-3 with TRBJ2-7; 7 bases map to TRBD1. The V segment lost 6 bases and the J segment 3 bases; nucleotides outside the gene matches: 8. Looked up from germline, CDR1 is ENHRY and CDR2 is SYGVKD. The CDR3 has 14 amino acids. CDR3 amino acids: CAIRSDGTDYEQYF. CDR3 DNA: TGTGCCATCAGATCGGATGGGACAGACTACGAGCAGTACTTC.

Note on this clone: In the same sample, other DNA sequences code for this CDR3. The chain has TRBV6-5 and TRBJ1-1; no clear D. V dropped 0 bases and J dropped 7 bases, with 6 bases sitting between them. CDR3 size: 12 residues. Per germline, CDR1 MNHEY and CDR2 SVGAGI. Here the CDR3 DNA reads TGTGCCAGCAGTTACTCGGAAGGTGAAGCTTTCTTT. It codes for CASSYSEGEAFF.